This entry is about one T cell receptor beta chain. Its antigen is unknown. The data are from a study of regulatory T cells in long-lasting Graves disease. Study-wide results and caveats: A reduction in accuracy may have resulted from the small sample size. Persistent disease favored TRBV28, TRBJ1-2 and TRBJ2-5.

Trimming cost V 5 bases and J 6 bases; bases outside gene matches: 9. In germline, CDR1 is SGHTA, CDR2 FQGTGA. This CDR3 has 15 amino acids. Time point specified: newly diagnosed GD, antithyroid drugs for less than 3 months. The authors made the TCR library using RNA they extracted from PBMCs. With iRepertoire HTBI primers and Arm-PCR of CDR3 regions, TCR beta libraries were built. TCRdb fed the multiplex PCR reads into MiXCR, producing one record per CDR3 protein. The sample carries 680,000 or so distinct CDR3 sequences, around 17% recorded once. This same sample was also part of a study on T cells in Graves' hyperthyroidism and ophthalmopathy. That work contributes: Most thyroid clonotypes expanded above 0.001 were also detected in blood. From stable hyperthyroidism, ophthalmopathy was set apart by a 13 V-J model.

The V call is TRBV7-3, the J call TRBJ2-1; 8 bases map to TRBD2. The TCR sequence derives from a woman aged 30 to 39 with Graves disease. The sample was peripheral blood mononuclear cells (PBMCs), taken at new diagnosis, from a patient treated with antithyroid drugs. The CDR3 spells CASSPSGTRGNEQFF. As DNA, the CDR3 is TGTGCCAGCAGCCCCTCCGGGACTAGAGGCAATGAGCAGTTCTTC.